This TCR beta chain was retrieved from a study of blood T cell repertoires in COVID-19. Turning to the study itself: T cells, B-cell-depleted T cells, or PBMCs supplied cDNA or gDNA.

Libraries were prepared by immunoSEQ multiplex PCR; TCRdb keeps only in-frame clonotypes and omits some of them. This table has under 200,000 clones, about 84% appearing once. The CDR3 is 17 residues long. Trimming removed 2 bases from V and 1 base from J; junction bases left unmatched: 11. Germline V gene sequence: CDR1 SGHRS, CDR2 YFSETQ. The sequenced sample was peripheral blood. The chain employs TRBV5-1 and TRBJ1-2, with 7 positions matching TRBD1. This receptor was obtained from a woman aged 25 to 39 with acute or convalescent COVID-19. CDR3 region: CASSFSSGTVDNYGYTF. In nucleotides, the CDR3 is TGCGCCAGCAGCTTTAGCTCCGGGACAGTCGATAACTATGGCTACACCTTC.